The source of this TCR beta chain is a study of T-cell memory formation after mild COVID-19. General study findings and limits: Shrinking CD4+ clones resided mostly in CM and EM, and CD8+ ones in EMRA. Clones that contracted from day 15 to 85 were balanced CD4/CD8, while later expanders leaned CD4+.

Germline CDR1 reads SGHTA; CDR2 reads FQGTGA. V was pared by 5 bases and J by 3 bases, with 9 bases between. The CDR3 totals 13 residues. Amplification by 5'RACE using constant-segment primers produced TCR alpha and TCR beta cDNA libraries that carried sample barcodes and UMIs. TCRdb used MiXCR to reprocess the 5' RACE reads, holding one entry per CDR3 protein. Of about 150,000 distinct CDR3 sequences in the sample, approximately 5.7% are singletons; the top ten hold just over 2%. This clonotype was seen a handful of times. Its antigen is unknown. The chain combines TRBV7-3 with TRBJ2-3; the D is unclear. The sequenced sample was PBMCs or a T cell subset sorted from them (not recorded which). This clonotype was sampled from an adult woman who had mild COVID-19 (a few samples of this study predate the infection). Cell type and time point are not known. CDR3 sequence reads: CASSAPGTDTQYF. The CDR3 DNA is TGTGCCAGCAGCGCCCCTGGGACAGATACGCAGTATTTT.